Detailed here is one T cell receptor (beta chain). Its antigen target is currently unknown. Per-base qualities were not stored, and no clone one base away is much larger. These data belong to a study of blood T cell repertoires in COVID-19 (dated by TCRdb to between 2020 and 2021). Context from the whole study: Samples covering the acute and convalescent phases of COVID-19 were provided by collaborators in the United States, Italy and Spain. The repertoires were made available in a free public database intended to serve as a resource for research on the immune response to SARS-CoV-2. The material from the prospective study consisted of cDNA or gDNA derived from T cells, B-cell-depleted T cells, or PBMCs. HLA class I and class II types, where available, came from metadata supplied by the sample provider rather than from assay-based typing. The samples were drawn from the first 160 participants of the ongoing ImmuneRACE study and from over 950 subjects provided by 6 global collaborators. The dataset comprised deeply sampled blood TCRbeta repertoires from subjects exposed to, actively infected with, or recovered from COVID-19. Sample metadata almost always included a de-identified subject ID, COVID-19 status, age in years and sex. Broader findings and caveats from the paper: Clinical and demographic metadata were provided uncurated, with the amount varying by source and participant.

From V the trimming removes 3 bases and from J it removes 5 bases, while the gene matches leave 9 bases of the junction unaccounted for. The CDR3 holds 15 amino acids from the cysteine to the phenylalanine. Only the CDR3 DNA stays, 45 bases, in frame from base 1. CDR1 and CDR2, per the germline V gene (reference sequence), are SGHKS and YYEKEE. TCRbeta CDR3 regions were amplified from genomic DNA using the immunoSEQ Assay, a bias-controlled multiplex PCR. The paper's processing steps were these. Nucleated cell counts per sample were estimated from amplification of reference gene primers within the assay. To quantify the absolute abundance of each unique TCRbeta CDR3 rearrangement, sequence reads were collapsed and filtered. For each sample, productive Simpson clonality was calculated by taking the square root of Simpson's diversity index across productive rearrangements. Held by TCRdb, this immuneACCESS table contains in-frame sequences only and omits some clones. Under half of the omission traces to an unresolved V gene where checked; the cause of the rest is unknown. For V, J and clone size, that table is used; D and trimming come from the DNA. For this sample the table gives about 180,000 clones, of which 80% to 90% were detected only once. The biggest ten clones account for approximately 11% of the sample.

The collaborating institutions used their own protocols to collect whole blood in K2EDTA tubes. Collaborator samples were shipped for TCRbeta analysis as frozen whole blood, isolated PBMCs, or DNA extracted from either sample type. The chain was built from TRBV5-5 and TRBJ1-1, and 8 junctional nucleotides match TRBD1. This sequence originates from a human donor with active or convalescent COVID-19. The donor label of this sample is uncertain. What was sequenced was peripheral blood. The sequenced DNA: TGTGCCAGCAGCTGGTCCGGGACAGGTCAGACTGAAGCTTTCTTT. Its product reads: CASSWSGTGQTEAFF.